A selection of T cell receptor beta chains follows, all from one sample in a study of radiotherapy plus CTLA-4 blockade in lung cancer. Some clones are missing from TCRdb's copy, which holds only in-frame ones; the method was immunoSEQ multiplex PCR. The table has roughly 55,000 clones, approximately 68% seen once. The sequences come from peripheral blood, collected from a patient treated with radiotherapy plus ipilimumab. Every receptor here comes from a human donor with non-small cell lung cancer whose response to radiotherapy plus ipilimumab could not be evaluated. The CDR3 runs from the conserved cysteine through the conserved F or W. Each record gives: CDR3 protein, J gene, V gene, D gene, clone size. A D gene is named only where the DNA matches it firmly. Only some rows state a clone size, as once, few, many or a class for expanded clones.

CDR3aa: CASSRQGNTEAFF; j_gene: TRBJ1-1; v_gene: TRBV6-1; d_gene: TRBD1; abundance: few
CDR3aa: CSASKGGQYF; j_gene: TRBJ2-3; v_gene: TRBV20-1; d_gene: .; abundance: .
CDR3aa: CASSLRSWTRGNQPQHF; j_gene: TRBJ1-5; v_gene: TRBV28; d_gene: .; abundance: .
CDR3aa: CASSSLRLAGGREQYF; j_gene: TRBJ2-7; v_gene: TRBV27; d_gene: TRBD2; abundance: .
CDR3aa: CAISEVDGRAGTQYF; j_gene: TRBJ2-3; v_gene: TRBV10-3; d_gene: TRBD2; abundance: .
CDR3aa: CASSFLPSDEKLFF; j_gene: TRBJ1-4; v_gene: TRBV28; d_gene: .; abundance: .
CDR3aa: CASSLWGGQGIIEQYF; j_gene: TRBJ2-7; v_gene: TRBV28; d_gene: TRBD1; abundance: .
CDR3aa: CASSLDLDTEETQYF; j_gene: TRBJ2-5; v_gene: TRBV11-2; d_gene: .; abundance: few
CDR3aa: CASSLGIDSTLYSNQPQHF; j_gene: TRBJ1-5; v_gene: TRBV5-5; d_gene: .; abundance: .
CDR3aa: CASSTTGGYQPQHF; j_gene: TRBJ1-5; v_gene: TRBV19; d_gene: TRBD1; abundance: .
CDR3aa: CASSLAEVNGYTF; j_gene: TRBJ1-2; v_gene: TRBV5-6; d_gene: .; abundance: .
CDR3aa: CASSPSTGGKSPLHF; j_gene: TRBJ1-6; v_gene: TRBV28; d_gene: TRBD1; abundance: .
CDR3aa: CATKWGEHGELFF; j_gene: TRBJ2-2; v_gene: TRBV27; d_gene: .; abundance: .